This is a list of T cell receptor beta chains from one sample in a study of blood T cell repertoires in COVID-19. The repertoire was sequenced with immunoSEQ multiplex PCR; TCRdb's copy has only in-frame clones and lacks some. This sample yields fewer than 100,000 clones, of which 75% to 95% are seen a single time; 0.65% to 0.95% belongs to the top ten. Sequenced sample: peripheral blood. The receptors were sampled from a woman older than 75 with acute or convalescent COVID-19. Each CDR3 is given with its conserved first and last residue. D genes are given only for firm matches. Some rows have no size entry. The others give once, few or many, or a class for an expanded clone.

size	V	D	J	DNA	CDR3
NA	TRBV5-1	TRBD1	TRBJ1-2	TGCGCCAGCAGCTCGGGACAGGGGGACTATGGCTACACCTTC	CASSSGQGDYGYTF
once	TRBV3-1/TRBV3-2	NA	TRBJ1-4	TGTGCCAGCAGCCAAGAGGGGGGGACGGGAAAACTGTTTTTT	CASSQEGGTGKLFF
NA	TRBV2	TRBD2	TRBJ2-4	TGTGCCAGCAGAGAGAGCGGGGTAGCCAAAAACATTCAGTACTTC	CASRESGVAKNIQYF
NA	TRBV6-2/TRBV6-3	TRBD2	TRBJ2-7	TGTGCCAGCAGTTACGCCGGCGGGAGCTACGAGCAGTACTTC	CASSYAGGSYEQYF
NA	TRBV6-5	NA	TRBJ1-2	TGTGCCGTGCGCAGAGGCGGCTTCTATGGCTACACCTTC	CAVRRGGFYGYTF
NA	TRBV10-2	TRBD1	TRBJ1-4	TGCGCCAGCACCCCAACAGGGGTAACTAATGAAAAACTGTTTTTT	CASTPTGVTNEKLFF
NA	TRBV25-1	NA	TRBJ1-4	TGTGCCAGCAGTGAATACACGGCGGGAAAACTGTTTTTT	CASSEYTAGKLFF
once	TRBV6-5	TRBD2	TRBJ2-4	TGTGCCAGCAACCCGACTAGCGGAAAAAACATTCAGTACTTC	CASNPTSGKNIQYF
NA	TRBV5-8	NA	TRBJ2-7	TGTGCCAGCAGCTTGGAACCGGGTTACGAGCAGTACTTC	CASSLEPGYEQYF
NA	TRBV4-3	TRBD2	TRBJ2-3	TGCGCCAGCAGCCATAGACTAGCGGGGGGCGCAGATACGCAGTATTTT	CASSHRLAGGADTQYF
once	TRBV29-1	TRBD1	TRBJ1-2	TGCAGCGTTGAAGTAGGACAGGGGCATGGCTACACCTTC	CSVEVGQGHGYTF
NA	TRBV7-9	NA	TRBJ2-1	TGTGCCAGCAGCCGGTCGAGAGGCTCCTACAATGAGCAGTTCTTC	CASSRSRGSYNEQFF
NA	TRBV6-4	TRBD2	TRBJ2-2	TGTGCCAGCAGTCGGACTAGCGGGGGGAACACCGGGGAGCTGTTTTTT	CASSRTSGGNTGELFF
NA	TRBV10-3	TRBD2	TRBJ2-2	TGTGCCATCAGTGACGGACTAGGATCGAACACCGGGGAGCTGTTTTTT	CAISDGLGSNTGELFF
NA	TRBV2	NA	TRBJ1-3	TGTGCCAGCAGTGGTGGAGATATGGGCACCATATATTTT	CASSGGDMGTIYF
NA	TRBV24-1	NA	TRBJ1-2	TGTGCCACCAGTGACTACCTATTCGATGGCTACACCTTC	CATSDYLFDGYTF
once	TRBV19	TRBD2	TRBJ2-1	TGTGCCAGCACTAGCGGGAGCGCCTACAATGAGCAGTTCTTC	CASTSGSAYNEQFF
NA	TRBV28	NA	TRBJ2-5	TGTGCCAGCAGTTTGCTCCGTCCGGGACATCAAGAGACCCAGTACTTC	CASSLLRPGHQETQYF
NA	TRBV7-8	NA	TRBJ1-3	TGTGCCAGCAGCTTAGTCGGCAGGGTGAGAGGAAACACCATATATTTT	CASSLVGRVRGNTIYF
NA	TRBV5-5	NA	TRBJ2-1	TGTGCCAGCAGCTGGAGGGACAATGAGCAGTTCTTC	CASSWRDNEQFF
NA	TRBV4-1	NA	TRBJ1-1	TGCGCCAGCAGCCAACGGGACATCACTGAAGCTTTCTTT	CASSQRDITEAFF
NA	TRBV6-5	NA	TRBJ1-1	TGTGCCAGCATTAGAAGGGGGGGGAATACTGAAGCTTTCTTT	CASIRRGGNTEAFF